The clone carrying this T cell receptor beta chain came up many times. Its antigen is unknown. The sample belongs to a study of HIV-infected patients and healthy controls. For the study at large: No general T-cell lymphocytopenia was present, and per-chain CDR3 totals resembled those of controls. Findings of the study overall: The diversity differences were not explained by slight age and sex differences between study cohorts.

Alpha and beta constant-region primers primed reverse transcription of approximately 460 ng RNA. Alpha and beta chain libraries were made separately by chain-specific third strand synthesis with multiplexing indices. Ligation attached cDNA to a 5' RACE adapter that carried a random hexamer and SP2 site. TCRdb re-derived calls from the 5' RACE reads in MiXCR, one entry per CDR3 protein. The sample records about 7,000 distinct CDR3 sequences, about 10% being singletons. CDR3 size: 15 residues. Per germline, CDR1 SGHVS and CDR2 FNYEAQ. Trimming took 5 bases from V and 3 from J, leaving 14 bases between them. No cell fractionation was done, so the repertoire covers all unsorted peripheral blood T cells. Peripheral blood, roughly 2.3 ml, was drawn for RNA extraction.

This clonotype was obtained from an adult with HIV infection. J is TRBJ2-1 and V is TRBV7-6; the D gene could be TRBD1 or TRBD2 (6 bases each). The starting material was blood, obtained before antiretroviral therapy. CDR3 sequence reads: CASSRAGQNYNEQFF. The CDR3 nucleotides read TGTGCCAGCAGCCGGGCGGGACAAAACTACAATGAGCAGTTCTTC.